The 8 T cell receptor beta chains given below trace back to one sample, sequenced in a study of T cell responses to AZD1222 COVID-19 vaccine. The assay was immunoSEQ multiplex PCR, and TCRdb's table has in-frame clones only and misses some. The sample consists of roughly 96,000 clones, 70% to 90% of them appearing once. The input for sequencing was peripheral blood, taken 28 days after the second AZD1222 dose. The receptor set was obtained from an adult who received the AZD1222 COVID-19 vaccine.

The chain carries TRBV7-6 and TRBJ2-3; perhaps TRBD2 as D (6 bases). This CDR3 comprises 16 residues. In germline, CDR1 is SGHVS, CDR2 FNYEAQ. V was trimmed by 5 bases and J by 5 bases, leaving 20 bases between them. The CDR3 region is CASSPSGSGKGDTQYF. The CDR3 DNA is TGTGCCAGCAGCCCCAGCGGGTCGGGGAAGGGAGATACGCAGTATTTT.

This chain links TRBV29-1 with TRBJ2-3, with 11 bases identical to TRBD2. The CDR3 consists of 15 residues. From germline, CDR1 is SQVTM and CDR2 ANQGSEA. Trimming removed 3 bases from V and 7 bases from J; junction bases left unmatched: 9. The CDR3 DNA is TGCAGCGTTGATTCGATAGCGGGGGGGTTAAATACGCAGTATTTT. Translated, it gives CSVDSIAGGLNTQYF.

The gene calls are TRBV21-1 and TRBJ1-3. TRBV21-1 is a known pseudogene. CDR3 length: 15 residues. The CDR3 here is CASSDSPESGNTIYF. For the CDR3, the DNA is TGTGCCAGCAGCGATAGCCCAGAATCCGGAAACACCATATATTTT.

This chain links TRBV7-9 with TRBJ1-6; tentatively, D is TRBD1 (5 bases). V lost 1 base, J lost 8 bases, and 12 bases lay in between. The CDR3 contains 15 residues. The germline V gene has CDR1 SEHNR and CDR2 FQNEAQ (reference sequence). The CDR3 reads CASSLGGLKDSPLHF. The CDR3 DNA is TGTGCCAGCAGCTTAGGGGGACTCAAAGATTCACCCCTCCACTTT.

The rearrangement links TRBV12-3 or TRBV12-4 to TRBJ1-5, with D hard to call. Trimming left V 6 bases short and J 12 bases short, with 12 bases between. The CDR3 runs to 11 residues. As DNA, the CDR3 is TGTGCCAGCAGCCGTAGCCCCCGCCAGCATTTT. Encoded protein: CASSRSPRQHF.

V and J are TRBV15 and TRBJ2-5; TRBD2 might be the D (5 bases). Germline V gene sequence: CDR1 LNHNV, CDR2 YYDKDF (reference sequence). Trimming removed 1 base from V and 4 bases from J, with 10 bases in between. This CDR3 is built from 14 residues. DNA of the CDR3: TGTGCCACCAGCAGAGGTCTAGCAGGAGAGACCCAGTACTTC. Protein product: CATSRGLAGETQYF. The complete variable domain, with remaining parts taken from reference TRBV15 and TRBJ2-5, reads DAMVIQNPRYQVTQFGKPVTLSCSQTLNHNVMYWYQQKSSQAPKLLFHYYDKDFNNEADTPDNFQSRRPNTSFCFLDIRSPGLGDTAMYLCATSRGLAGETQYFGPGTRLLVL.

The chain links TRBV4-2 to TRBJ2-5; possible D gene TRBD2, 6 bases. The CDR3 contains 14 residues. The V end lost 1 base, the J end lost 5 bases, and 11 bases lay between the germline ends. Per the germline V gene, CDR1 is LGHNA and CDR2 is YNFKEQ. The CDR3 coding sequence is TGTGCCAGCAGCCAAGGGGGAGGCGGGGAGACCCAGTACTTC. Translation: CASSQGGGGETQYF.

The gene calls are TRBV5-1 and TRBJ1-3, with unresolved D. V lost 2 bases and J lost 0, with 12 bases in between. The CDR3 loop spans 16 amino acids. Germline V lookup: CDR1 SGHRS, CDR2 YFSETQ. The CDR3 protein is CASSLGFLNSGNTIYF. The CDR3 nucleotides read TGCGCCAGCAGCTTAGGGTTCCTCAACTCTGGAAACACCATATATTTT.